Sequencing of this T cell receptor (beta chain) was carried out in a study of lymphopenia after photon versus proton radiotherapy. For this clone: Its matching antigen is unknown.

Profiling relied on immunoSEQ multiplex PCR, and the TCRdb table lists in-frame clones only, not all of them. In the table there are 15,000 to 20,000 clones, 70% to 90% of which are singletons. General study points: A bigger post-nadir fall in TCR diversity correlated inversely with survival time in deceased patients. Post-nadir diversity loss with photons came from oligoclonal expansion, particularly CD8+ Temra cells. Under photons, naive T cells and diversity fell while effector/memory populations rose.

The ends lost 10 bases at V and 1 base at J; junction bases unmatched: 8. The CDR3 length is 15 residues. The V gene's germline CDR1 is MDHEN and CDR2 SYDVKM. The V and J genes are TRBV28 and TRBJ2-2; 8 bases map to TRBD1. The TCR was taken from a man between 65 and 85 years old with pancreatic cancer. Source: peripheral blood, taken from a patient treated with proton-based radiotherapy. CDR3 residues: CATKTTGGNTGELFF. The CDR3 DNA is TGTGCCACCAAAACTACAGGGGGGAACACCGGGGAGCTGTTTTTT.